The 16 T cell receptor beta chains below were found in one sample sequenced in a study of regulatory T cells in long-lasting Graves disease. Library construction for TCR beta used iRepertoire HTBI primers and Arm-PCR of CDR3 regions. TCRdb re-analysed the multiplex PCR reads in MiXCR, keeping a single row per CDR3 protein. The data contain roughly 400,000 distinct CDR3 sequences, about a sixth of them singletons. The time point: newly diagnosed GD, antithyroid drugs for less than 3 months. From PBMCs, RNA was extracted and then used to make the TCR library. These data also featured in a second study, about T cells in Graves' hyperthyroidism and ophthalmopathy.

The source was peripheral blood mononuclear cells (PBMCs), collected at new diagnosis, from a patient treated with antithyroid drugs. All receptors derive from a woman aged 18-35 years with Graves disease.

This clonotype was picked up a small number of times. V is TRBV27 and J is TRBJ2-5; D might be TRBD1 (7 bases). Trimming removed 3 bases at V and 4 bases at J, with 15 bases between. Germline CDR1 is MNHEY and CDR2 is SMNVEV (reference sequence). This CDR3 is built from 15 residues. The CDR3 bases are TGTGCCAGCAGTTTCCTCAGGGGGGAAAGAGAGACCCAGTACTTC. Translated, it gives CASSFLRGERETQYF.

This clonotype was seen repeatedly, ten times or more. V usage is TRBV20-1 and J usage is TRBJ2-7; TRBD1 matches 10 bases. This CDR3 has 13 amino acids. Trimming cost V 5 bases and J 5 bases; bases outside gene matches: 6. Germline CDR1 is DFQATT and CDR2 is SNEGSKA (reference sequence). The CDR3 region has the DNA TGCAGTGCTGGAGGGACAGGGGCGGACGAGCAGTACTTC. Protein product: CSAGGTGADEQYF.

This clonotype was detected only a few times. The V gene is TRBV19, the J gene TRBJ2-3; D tentatively fits TRBD1 or TRBD2 (6 bases each). V lost 2 bases and J 6 bases, leaving 12 bases between the germline ends. Germline-derived CDR1 and CDR2 are LNHDA and SQIVND (reference sequence). This CDR3 has 14 residues. In DNA form, the CDR3 reads TGTGCCAGTAGTATAATGGGGGGCGAGGATACGCAGTATTTT. It yields the protein CASSIMGGEDTQYF.

This clonotype has at least ten counts. The gene calls are TRBV6-2 or TRBV6-3 and TRBJ2-7; TRBD2 aligns across 11 bases. The ends lost 5 bases at V and 6 bases at J; junction bases unmatched: 12. Germline values: CDR1 MNHEY, CDR2 SVGEGT. This CDR3 region has 16 residues. CDR3 bases: TGTGCCAGCAGTGACCCAACTAGCGGGAGAATTGGCGAGCAGTACTTC. Its protein product is CASSDPTSGRIGEQYF.

This clonotype was counted ten times or more. The rearrangement joins TRBV30 to TRBJ2-5, with TRBD2 identical over 8 bases. The V and J ends lost 2 bases and 5 bases, in that order; junction bases with no gene match: 7. From germline, CDR1 is GTSNPN and CDR2 SVGIG (reference sequence). The CDR3 has 14 amino acids. The CDR3 region is CAWSPVAGGETQYF. CDR3 nucleotides: TGTGCCTGGAGTCCCGTGGCGGGAGGTGAGACCCAGTACTTC.

This clonotype was detected ten times or more. The V and J genes are TRBV2 and TRBJ1-3; tentative D call: TRBD1 (5 bases). V was shortened by 3 bases and J by 4 bases, with 16 bases between the two germline ends. Looked up from germline, CDR1 is SNHLY and CDR2 is FYNNEI. The CDR3 is 16 amino acids. CDR3 sequence (DNA): TGTGCCAGCAGTGAGGAAGGGGCGAGGGGAGGAAACACCATATATTTT. Translation: CASSEEGARGGNTIYF.

This chain links TRBV4-1 with TRBJ2-5, with unresolved D. The assigned J gene may be wrong: the sequence end matches TRBJ2-7 better. Germline lookup yields CDR1 MGHRA and CDR2 YSYEKL. The CDR3 is made up of 17 amino acids. The DNA of the CDR3 is TGCGCCAGCAGCCAAGAACCCTTTCTAGTTGTTGTCTACGAGCAGTACTTC. Protein sequence: CASSQEPFLVVVYEQYF.

This clonotype was counted only a few times. V usage is TRBV6-1 and J usage is TRBJ1-1; D uncertain. Germline CDR1 is MNHNS and CDR2 is SASEGT. The CDR3 covers 14 residues. The V and J ends lost 5 bases and 1 base respectively, with 11 bases between them. The CDR3 spells CASSPNTWNTEAFF. The CDR3 coding sequence is TGTGCCAGCAGTCCTAATACGTGGAACACTGAAGCTTTCTTT.

This clonotype occurred many times. The V call is TRBV28, the J call TRBJ2-5; D is unresolved. CDR1 MDHEN and CDR2 SYDVKM come from the germline V gene. The CDR3 sequence is 14 residues long. Trimming shortened V by 8 bases and J by 2 bases, and 15 bases separated the two germline ends. The CDR3: CASLTAAQQETQYF. The CDR3 coding sequence is TGTGCCAGCCTGACTGCGGCGCAGCAAGAGACCCAGTACTTC.

Concerning this clonotype: A much larger clone differs from this one at a single base, so this may be a read error. This chain uses TRBV24-1 with TRBJ2-3; TRBD1 is a possible D gene (7 bases). In germline, CDR1 is KGHDR, CDR2 SFDVKD. The CDR3 covers 20 residues. Trimming removed 4 bases at V and 4 bases at J, with 29 bases between. As DNA, the CDR3 is TGTGCCACCAGTGACCCGGAGGGCAGGCCGGTGCTCCAGGGGGCAGATACGCAGTATTTT. Translated: CATSDPEGRPVLQGADTQYF.

This clonotype was detected a few times. The chain employs TRBV5-1 and TRBJ2-2, with 7 bases matching TRBD2. Trimming at V came to 4 bases and at J to 1 base, leaving 4 bases not matched to a gene. The CDR3 runs to 15 residues. CDR1 and CDR2 (germline): SGHRS, YFSETQ. The CDR3 spells CASSDPSGNTGELFF. The CDR3 DNA reads as TGCGCCAGCAGCGACCCTAGCGGGAACACCGGGGAGCTGTTTTTT.

The chain has TRBV10-2 and TRBJ2-6; no reliable D call. The CDR3 contains 13 residues. V lost 9 bases to trimming and J lost 4 bases, with 10 bases between them. Looked up from germline, CDR1 is WSHSY and CDR2 is SAAADI. The CDR3 sequence: CASKVSGANVLTF. Written as DNA, the CDR3 is TGCGCCAGTAAAGTATCCGGGGCCAACGTCCTGACTTTC.

Ten or more counts support this clonotype. The chain couples TRBV28 to TRBJ2-1, with 10 bases lining up with TRBD1. Trimming cost V 6 bases and J 9 bases; bases outside gene matches: 11. The CDR3 is made up of 15 amino acids. Germline CDR1 MDHEN, CDR2 SYDVKM. Here the CDR3 reads CASSPEGQGSVEQFF. CDR3 DNA sequence: TGTGCCAGCAGCCCGGAGGGACAGGGGTCGGTTGAGCAGTTCTTC.

At least ten counts were recorded for this clonotype. J is TRBJ2-7 and V is TRBV18; the D is unclear. The CDR3 consists of 12 residues. Germline V gives CDR1 KGHSH, CDR2 LQKENI. V lost 8 bases and J 0 bases, leaving 8 bases between the germline ends. DNA of the CDR3: TGTGCCAGCAGCCCAAGCTCCTACGAGCAGTACTTC. Encoded protein: CASSPSSYEQYF. Using reference TRBV18 and TRBJ2-7 for the parts outside the CDR3, the full variable domain is NAGVMQNPRHLVRRRGQEARLRCSPMKGHSHVYWYRQLPEEGLKFMVYLQKENIIDESGMPKERFSAEFPKEGPSILRIQQVVRGDSAAYFCASSPSSYEQYFGPGTRLTVT.

Worth noting for this clonotype: This is likely an artifact of a read error, given a far larger clone one base away. J is TRBJ2-2 and V is TRBV7-2, with TRBD2 identical over 11 bases. CDR3 size: 15 residues. Germline assignment: CDR1 SGHTA and CDR2 FQGNSA. Germline trimming cut 6 bases from V and 5 bases from J; bases unmatched to any gene: 5. In DNA, the CDR3 is TGTGCCAGCAGTTTTAGCGGGAGGGATACCGGGGAGCTGTTTTTT. It is translated as CASSFSGRDTGELFF. Full variable domain (remainder filled in from reference TRBV7-2 and TRBJ2-2): GAGVSQSPSNKVTEKGKDVELRCDPISGHTALYWYRQSLGQGLEFLIYFQGNSAPDKSGLPSDRFSAERTGGSVSTLTIQRTQQEDSAVYLCASSFSGRDTGELFFGEGSRLTVL.

This clonotype was recorded at least ten times. The chain combines TRBV7-9 with TRBJ1-4, with D perhaps matching TRBD1 (5 bases). Trimming cost V 4 bases and J 7 bases, with 19 bases left between them. Germline lookup yields CDR1 SEHNR and CDR2 FQNEAQ (reference sequence). The CDR3 extends over 16 amino acids. In DNA, the CDR3 is TGTGCCAGCAGCTACCCACGGACGGGGACGTTTGAAAAACTGTTTTTT. Its protein product is CASSYPRTGTFEKLFF. Based on the CDR3 plus reference TRBV7-9 and TRBJ1-4, the full variable domain is DTGVSQNPRHKITKRGQNVTFRCDPISEHNRLYWYRQTLGQGPEFLTYFQNEAQLEKSRLLSDRFSAERPKGSFSTLEIQRTEQGDSAMYLCASSYPRTGTFEKLFFGSGTQLSVL.